Below, one T cell receptor (beta chain) is given with its context. Other DNA sequences in the same sample also yield this CDR3. This table comes from immunoSEQ multiplex PCR, and its TCRdb copy is limited to in-frame clones, with some not included. The table lists tens of thousands of clones, around 90% of them singletons, with roughly 3.8% in the top ten. This record comes from a study of cytomegalovirus exposure and HLA in healthy donors. Study information: According to later analysis, the same platform produced the 120 validation and 600 to 800 first-cohort repertoires.

Per germline, CDR1 SEHNR and CDR2 FQNEAQ (reference sequence). The CDR3 is made up of 14 amino acids. Trimming removed 2 bases at V and 5 bases at J, with 13 bases between. The J gene is TRBJ2-7, the V gene TRBV7-9; D perhaps matches TRBD2 (5 bases). Material for sequencing was PBMCs. The sequence came from a woman between 18 and 29 years old in good health and CMV-seropositive. CDR3 in DNA: TGTGCCAGCAGCTTACCGGGATTGGGCCACGAGCAGTACTTC. As protein: CASSLPGLGHEQYF.